This is a list of T cell receptor beta chains from one sample in a study of patients and donors after allogeneic stem cell transplantation. TCRdb fed the RT-PCR reads into MiXCR, producing one record per CDR3 protein. The sample records roughly 200,000 distinct CDR3 sequences, about 38% being singletons. Sequenced sample: blood, either unsorted or a sorted T cell fraction (not recorded which). All receptors come from a human donor who was either an allogeneic HSCT recipient or a stem cell or donor lymphocyte infusion donor (not recorded which). It is not recorded whose cells these are; they may come from a transplant donor. Both conserved end residues are part of each CDR3. Each record gives: J gene, clone size, CDR3 length, D gene, V gene, CDR3 protein, CDR3 DNA. The D gene is left open where the match is weak. Size is stated for part of the rows, as once, few or many counts, or as a class when the clone is expanded.

j_call: TRBJ2-3; clone_size: .; cdr3_length: 13; d_call: TRBD2; v_call: TRBV20-1; cdr3_aa: CSAHSGVVDTQYF; cdr3_nt: TGCAGTGCCCATAGCGGGGTGGTAGATACGCAGTATTTT
j_call: TRBJ1-4; clone_size: .; cdr3_length: 13; d_call: .; v_call: TRBV4-1; cdr3_aa: CASSQVRNEKLFF; cdr3_nt: TGCGCCAGCAGCCAAGTTAGGAATGAAAAACTGTTTTTT
j_call: TRBJ1-1; clone_size: few; cdr3_length: 13; d_call: .; v_call: TRBV28; cdr3_aa: CASSLDGYTEAFF; cdr3_nt: TGTGCCAGCAGTTTAGACGGATACACTGAAGCTTTCTTT
j_call: TRBJ2-5; clone_size: .; cdr3_length: 13; d_call: TRBD1; v_call: TRBV29-1; cdr3_aa: CSAKGTAQETQYF; cdr3_nt: TGCAGCGCTAAAGGGACAGCCCAAGAGACCCAGTACTTC
j_call: TRBJ2-5; clone_size: .; cdr3_length: 17; d_call: TRBD2; v_call: TRBV7-2; cdr3_aa: CASSSLRLAGGHEDQYF; cdr3_nt: TGTGCCAGCAGCTCCCTCAGACTAGCGGGGGGGCACGAGGACCAGTACTTC
j_call: TRBJ1-2; clone_size: .; cdr3_length: 12; d_call: TRBD1; v_call: TRBV20-1; cdr3_aa: CSGKTGNYGYTF; cdr3_nt: TGCAGTGGAAAGACAGGGAACTATGGCTACACCTTC
j_call: TRBJ1-6; clone_size: .; cdr3_length: 17; d_call: .; v_call: TRBV28; cdr3_aa: CASSFPNPGPSNSPLHF; cdr3_nt: TGTGCCAGCAGTTTCCCCAATCCGGGGCCATCTAATTCACCCCTCCACTTT
j_call: TRBJ2-2; clone_size: .; cdr3_length: 16; d_call: .; v_call: TRBV11-2; cdr3_aa: CASSTTGTSNTGELFF; cdr3_nt: TGTGCCAGCAGCACTACAGGAACTTCGAACACCGGGGAGCTGTTTTTT
j_call: TRBJ1-1; clone_size: .; cdr3_length: 14; d_call: .; v_call: TRBV6-2/TRBV6-3; cdr3_aa: CASSYSWVHLGAFF; cdr3_nt: TGTGCCAGCAGTTACTCTTGGGTCCATCTCGGAGCTTTCTTT
j_call: TRBJ1-1; clone_size: .; cdr3_length: 14; d_call: .; v_call: TRBV7-9; cdr3_aa: CASSKSRAATEAFF; cdr3_nt: TGTGCCAGCAGCAAATCTCGGGCAGCTACTGAAGCTTTCTTT
j_call: TRBJ2-5; clone_size: few; cdr3_length: 15; d_call: .; v_call: TRBV2; cdr3_aa: CASSGYGDGGKTQYF; cdr3_nt: TGTGCCAGCAGTGGGTACGGGGATGGGGGAAAGACCCAGTACTTC
j_call: TRBJ2-7; clone_size: .; cdr3_length: 16; d_call: .; v_call: TRBV27; cdr3_aa: CASSLSISRGPDEQYF; cdr3_nt: TGTGCCAGCAGTTTATCGATAAGCCGGGGGCCCGACGAGCAGTACTTC
j_call: TRBJ2-3; clone_size: .; cdr3_length: 14; d_call: .; v_call: TRBV5-1; cdr3_aa: CASSPRGSTDTQYF; cdr3_nt: TGCGCCAGCAGCCCTAGGGGGAGCACAGATACGCAGTATTTT
j_call: TRBJ1-5; clone_size: .; cdr3_length: 16; d_call: TRBD1; v_call: TRBV24-1; cdr3_aa: CATSDQQGLSNQPQHF; cdr3_nt: TGTGCCACCAGTGATCAACAGGGGTTAAGCAATCAGCCCCAGCATTTT
j_call: TRBJ1-1; clone_size: .; cdr3_length: 12; d_call: TRBD1; v_call: TRBV6-2/TRBV6-3; cdr3_aa: CASRETGERAFF; cdr3_nt: TGTGCCAGCAGGGAAACAGGGGAGAGAGCTTTCTTT
j_call: TRBJ2-7; clone_size: few; cdr3_length: 10; d_call: .; v_call: TRBV2; cdr3_aa: CASSEGEQYF; cdr3_nt: TGTGCCAGCAGTGAGGGGGAGCAGTACTTC
j_call: TRBJ2-3; clone_size: few; cdr3_length: 15; d_call: TRBD2; v_call: TRBV12-3/TRBV12-4; cdr3_aa: CASNPAGLPTDTQYF; cdr3_nt: TGTGCCAGCAACCCAGCGGGGCTTCCCACAGATACGCAGTATTTT
j_call: TRBJ2-7; clone_size: .; cdr3_length: 13; d_call: TRBD2; v_call: TRBV6-1; cdr3_aa: CASSEVGGGVSYF; cdr3_nt: TGTGCCAGCAGTGAAGTCGGGGGGGGCGTCTCGTACTTC
j_call: TRBJ2-1; clone_size: many; cdr3_length: 15; d_call: TRBD2; v_call: TRBV9; cdr3_aa: CASSLRTSGNNEQFF; cdr3_nt: TGTGCCAGCAGCCTACGGACTAGCGGAAACAATGAGCAGTTCTTC
j_call: TRBJ1-1; clone_size: few; cdr3_length: 17; d_call: .; v_call: TRBV12-3/TRBV12-4; cdr3_aa: CASSLLAGGPLNTEAFF; cdr3_nt: TGTGCCAGCAGTTTGCTCGCCGGGGGCCCCTTGAACACTGAAGCTTTCTTT
j_call: TRBJ1-6; clone_size: few; cdr3_length: 15; d_call: .; v_call: TRBV20-1; cdr3_aa: CSARDQDPFNSPLHF; cdr3_nt: TGCAGTGCTAGAGATCAGGACCCCTTTAATTCACCCCTCCACTTT
j_call: TRBJ2-7; clone_size: .; cdr3_length: 13; d_call: .; v_call: TRBV2; cdr3_aa: CASSPQPGRLQYF; cdr3_nt: TGTGCCAGCAGTCCCCAACCGGGACGCCTACAGTACTTC
j_call: TRBJ2-1; clone_size: .; cdr3_length: 16; d_call: TRBD2; v_call: TRBV2; cdr3_aa: CASILAGGTSYNEQFF; cdr3_nt: TGTGCCAGCATACTAGCGGGGGGAACCTCCTACAATGAGCAGTTCTTC
j_call: TRBJ1-1; clone_size: .; cdr3_length: 13; d_call: .; v_call: TRBV24-1; cdr3_aa: CATSGKGGTEAFF; cdr3_nt: TGTGCCACCAGTGGGAAGGGCGGCACTGAAGCTTTCTTT
j_call: TRBJ1-2; clone_size: .; cdr3_length: 15; d_call: .; v_call: TRBV12-3/TRBV12-4; cdr3_aa: CASSLYGYTGYGYTF; cdr3_nt: TGTGCCAGCAGTCTATACGGGTATACAGGCTATGGCTACACCTTC
j_call: TRBJ1-1; clone_size: .; cdr3_length: 14; d_call: .; v_call: TRBV4-1; cdr3_aa: CASSQSILNTEAFF; cdr3_nt: TGCGCCAGCAGCCAATCTATTCTGAACACTGAAGCTTTCTTT
j_call: TRBJ2-2; clone_size: .; cdr3_length: 13; d_call: .; v_call: TRBV20-1; cdr3_aa: CSARDRATGELFF; cdr3_nt: TGCAGTGCTAGAGATCGCGCGACCGGGGAGCTGTTTTTT
j_call: TRBJ2-7; clone_size: once; cdr3_length: 16; d_call: TRBD1; v_call: TRBV3-1; cdr3_aa: CASSQVPGTGSSEQYF; cdr3_nt: TGTGCCAGCAGCCAAGTCCCCGGGACAGGGTCTTCCGAGCAGTACTTC
j_call: TRBJ2-1; clone_size: .; cdr3_length: 14; d_call: .; v_call: TRBV12-3/TRBV12-4; cdr3_aa: CASSLMDRSNEQFF; cdr3_nt: TGTGCCAGCAGTTTGATGGATAGGAGCAATGAGCAGTTCTTC
j_call: TRBJ2-2; clone_size: .; cdr3_length: 14; d_call: .; v_call: TRBV30; cdr3_aa: CAWSVRRVAGELFF; cdr3_nt: TGTGCCTGGAGTGTACGAAGGGTCGCCGGGGAGCTGTTTTTT
j_call: TRBJ1-4; clone_size: few; cdr3_length: 11; d_call: .; v_call: TRBV2; cdr3_aa: CASGRFEKLFF; cdr3_nt: TGTGCCAGCGGGCGTTTTGAAAAACTGTTTTTT
j_call: TRBJ1-1; clone_size: .; cdr3_length: 18; d_call: .; v_call: TRBV4-1; cdr3_aa: CASSQDWGEGAPILEAFF; cdr3_nt: TGCGCCAGCAGCCAAGATTGGGGTGAGGGAGCCCCCATCCTTGAAGCTTTCTTT
j_call: TRBJ1-2; clone_size: few; cdr3_length: 16; d_call: .; v_call: TRBV4-1; cdr3_aa: CASSQAPGLPKHGYTF; cdr3_nt: TGCGCCAGCAGCCAGGCCCCGGGCCTCCCAAAGCATGGCTACACCTTC
j_call: TRBJ2-5; clone_size: .; cdr3_length: 16; d_call: TRBD1; v_call: TRBV7-9; cdr3_aa: CASSLALRTGKETQYF; cdr3_nt: TGTGCCAGCAGCTTAGCTCTACGGACAGGGAAAGAGACCCAGTACTTC
j_call: TRBJ2-7; clone_size: few; cdr3_length: 13; d_call: .; v_call: TRBV10-3; cdr3_aa: CAIMRPGVDEQYF; cdr3_nt: TGTGCCATCATGAGGCCAGGAGTCGACGAGCAGTACTTC
j_call: TRBJ1-4; clone_size: .; cdr3_length: 13; d_call: .; v_call: TRBV15; cdr3_aa: CATSRTDNEKLFF; cdr3_nt: TGTGCCACCAGTCGGACAGATAATGAAAAACTGTTTTTT
j_call: TRBJ1-2; clone_size: .; cdr3_length: 13; d_call: .; v_call: TRBV6-6; cdr3_aa: CASSYEGSGGYTF; cdr3_nt: TGTGCCAGCAGTTACGAGGGGTCGGGTGGCTACACCTTC
j_call: TRBJ2-3; clone_size: .; cdr3_length: 14; d_call: .; v_call: TRBV27; cdr3_aa: CASSLSGAGDTQYF; cdr3_nt: TGTGCCAGCAGTTTATCAGGGGCTGGGGATACGCAGTATTTT
j_call: TRBJ1-1; clone_size: once; cdr3_length: 13; d_call: .; v_call: TRBV5-1; cdr3_aa: CASSLLLPTEAFF; cdr3_nt: TGCGCCAGCAGCTTGCTTCTTCCCACTGAAGCTTTCTTT
j_call: TRBJ1-2; clone_size: medium-sized; cdr3_length: 13; d_call: TRBD1; v_call: TRBV12-3/TRBV12-4; cdr3_aa: CASIIRTGYGYTF; cdr3_nt: TGTGCCAGCATTATTAGGACAGGCTATGGCTACACCTTC
j_call: TRBJ1-1; clone_size: few; cdr3_length: 13; d_call: .; v_call: TRBV12-3/TRBV12-4; cdr3_aa: CASNGQGNTEAFF; cdr3_nt: TGTGCCAGCAATGGGCAGGGGAACACTGAAGCTTTCTTT
j_call: TRBJ1-2; clone_size: .; cdr3_length: 16; d_call: .; v_call: TRBV27; cdr3_aa: CASSLSGLHPTYGYTF; cdr3_nt: TGTGCCAGCAGTTTATCGGGACTTCACCCGACCTATGGCTACACCTTC
j_call: TRBJ1-1; clone_size: few; cdr3_length: 16; d_call: .; v_call: TRBV7-9; cdr3_aa: CASSFSVLGSFAEAFF; cdr3_nt: TGTGCCAGCAGCTTTTCCGTTCTGGGGAGTTTCGCTGAAGCTTTCTTT
j_call: TRBJ1-2; clone_size: few; cdr3_length: 12; d_call: .; v_call: TRBV12-3/TRBV12-4; cdr3_aa: CASSRNRNGYTF; cdr3_nt: TGTGCCAGCAGTCGAAACAGGAATGGCTACACCTTC
j_call: TRBJ1-2; clone_size: .; cdr3_length: 16; d_call: TRBD1; v_call: TRBV5-1; cdr3_aa: CASSLGVRTGDYGYTF; cdr3_nt: TGCGCCAGCAGCTTGGGTGTCAGGACAGGGGACTATGGCTACACCTTC